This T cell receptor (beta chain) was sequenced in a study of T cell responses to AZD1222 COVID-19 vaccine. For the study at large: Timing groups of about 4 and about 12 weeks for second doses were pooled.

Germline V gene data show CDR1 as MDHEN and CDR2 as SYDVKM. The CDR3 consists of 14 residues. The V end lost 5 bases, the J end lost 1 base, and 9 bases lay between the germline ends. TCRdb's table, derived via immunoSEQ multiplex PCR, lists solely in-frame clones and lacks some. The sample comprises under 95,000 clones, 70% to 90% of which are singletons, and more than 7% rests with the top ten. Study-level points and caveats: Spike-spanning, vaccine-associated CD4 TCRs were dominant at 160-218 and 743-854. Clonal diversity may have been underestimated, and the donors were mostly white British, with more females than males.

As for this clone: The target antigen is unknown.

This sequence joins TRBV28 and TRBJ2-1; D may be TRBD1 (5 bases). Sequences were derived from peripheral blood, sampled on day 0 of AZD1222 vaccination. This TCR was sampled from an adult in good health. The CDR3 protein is CASSRGISYNEQFF. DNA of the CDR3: TGTGCCAGCAGTAGGGGAATTTCCTACAATGAGCAGTTCTTC.